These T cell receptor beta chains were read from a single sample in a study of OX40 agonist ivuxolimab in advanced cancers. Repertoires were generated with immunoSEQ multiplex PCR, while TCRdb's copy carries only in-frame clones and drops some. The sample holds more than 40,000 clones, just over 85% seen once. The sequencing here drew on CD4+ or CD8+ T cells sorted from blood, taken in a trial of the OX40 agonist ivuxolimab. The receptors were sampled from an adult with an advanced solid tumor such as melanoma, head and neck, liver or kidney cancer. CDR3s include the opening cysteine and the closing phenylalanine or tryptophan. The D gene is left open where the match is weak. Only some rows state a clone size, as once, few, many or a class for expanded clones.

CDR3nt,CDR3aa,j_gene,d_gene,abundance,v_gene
TGCAGCGTTTGGGGGCTAGCGGGGGGCACAGATACGCAGTATTTT,CSVWGLAGGTDTQYF,TRBJ2-3,TRBD2,NA,TRBV29-1
TGTGCCAGCAGTGATTTGTGGGGCGGCCTCAATCAGCCCCAGCATTTT,CASSDLWGGLNQPQHF,TRBJ1-5,NA,NA,TRBV6-1
TGTGCCAGCAGCGTAGACAGGGAAGAGACCCAGTACTTC,CASSVDREETQYF,TRBJ2-5,NA,NA,TRBV9
TGTGCCAGCAGCGGCCTTCGACAGGGGGCAAGCACCGGGGAGCTGTTTTTT,CASSGLRQGASTGELFF,TRBJ2-2,TRBD1,NA,TRBV9
TGTGCCAGCCGAACTGACAGGACCTACGAGCAGTACTTC,CASRTDRTYEQYF,TRBJ2-7,NA,NA,TRBV28
TGCGCCAGCAGCCAAGAAACCGGGGCAGCCCAGTACTTC,CASSQETGAAQYF,TRBJ2-5,NA,NA,TRBV4-1
TGTGCCAGCAGTGAAACTAGCGGGGCCAGCCCAGATACGCAGTATTTT,CASSETSGASPDTQYF,TRBJ2-3,TRBD2,NA,TRBV25-1
TGTGCCAGCAGTGGGACGACTAGCGGGGTCACCGGGGAGCTGTTTTTT,CASSGTTSGVTGELFF,TRBJ2-2,TRBD2,few,TRBV6-1
TGTGCCAGCAGTTTAGGGACACCGATTAACTATGGCTACACCTTC,CASSLGTPINYGYTF,TRBJ1-2,NA,NA,TRBV28
TGTGCCAGCAGCAAACGGGAGACTAACAATGAGCAGTTCTTC,CASSKRETNNEQFF,TRBJ2-1,NA,NA,TRBV21-1
TGTGCCAGCAGCTTGGGTCTTCAAGAGACCCAGTACTTC,CASSLGLQETQYF,TRBJ2-5,NA,NA,TRBV11-2
TGTGCCAGCAGCCAAGATGGGACTAGCGGGGCAGATACGCAGTATTTT,CASSQDGTSGADTQYF,TRBJ2-3,TRBD2,NA,TRBV4-2
TGTGCCAGCAGCTTAGAGGTGTGGACTAGCGGGGGGGTCCGGAATGAGCAGTTCTTC,CASSLEVWTSGGVRNEQFF,TRBJ2-1,TRBD2,once,TRBV11-2
TGTGCCAGCAGTCCGACAACAGGGATCGTAGGGCCCCAGCATTTT,CASSPTTGIVGPQHF,TRBJ1-5,NA,NA,TRBV28
TGTGCCAGCCAAACCCGACTGACTAGCGGGAGTACCGAGCAGTACTTC,CASQTRLTSGSTEQYF,TRBJ2-7,TRBD2,NA,TRBV2
TGTGCCAGCAGCTTGGAAACGGGGGAGCTGTTTTTT,CASSLETGELFF,TRBJ2-2,NA,NA,TRBV5-4
TGTGCCAGCAGTGACCCCCCCATGGAGCATCGCTCTGGAAACACCATATATTTT,CASSDPPMEHRSGNTIYF,TRBJ1-3,NA,NA,TRBV6-4
TGTGCCAGCAGCTTACGGCACCCCTACGAGCAGTACTTC,CASSLRHPYEQYF,TRBJ2-7,NA,NA,TRBV7-2
TGTGCCAGCAGTAGTAAGGCGGTTACTAGTTCACCCCTCCACTTT,CASSSKAVTSSPLHF,TRBJ1-6,NA,few,TRBV6-5
TGCGCCAGCAGCCAGGACAGGGGGGCGAACGAGCAGTACTTC,CASSQDRGANEQYF,TRBJ2-7,TRBD1,NA,TRBV4-1
TGCGCCAGCAGCTTGGGGACAGGGGGCAATCAGCCCCAGCATTTT,CASSLGTGGNQPQHF,TRBJ1-5,TRBD1,NA,TRBV5-1
TGTGCCAGCAGACCAACAGGGATGGGGGGCTACACCTTC,CASRPTGMGGYTF,TRBJ1-2,NA,NA,TRBV7-3
TGTGCCAGCAGTCCAGCGGACAGGGGGCGGAACAATGAGCAGTTCTTC,CASSPADRGRNNEQFF,TRBJ2-1,TRBD1,NA,TRBV28
TGTGCCAGCAGCCAAGGACAGGGGGCGATCACCGGGGAGCTGTTTTTT,CASSQGQGAITGELFF,TRBJ2-2,TRBD1,NA,TRBV7-6
TGTGCCAGCAGCTTAGTAGGGTCGGGGCCTGAAGCTTTCTTT,CASSLVGSGPEAFF,TRBJ1-1,NA,NA,TRBV11-2
TGTGCCAGCGACAAAACGGGGGGTTCGAGTGGCTACACCTTC,CASDKTGGSSGYTF,TRBJ1-2,NA,few,TRBV5-8